This TCR beta chain was profiled in a study of spatial heterogeneity in lung cancer. The overall study: Detected sequences consistently included more beta-chain ones than alpha-chain ones.

One entry per CDR3 protein, called by TCRdb with MiXCR from the 5' RACE reads. The data show 110,000 or so distinct CDR3 sequences, with 9.5% to 14% seen just once and 20% to 25% held by the top ten. The sample holds many counts of this clonotype. Time point here: blood at routine non-recurrence follow-up after resection. Unsorted whole RNA of tumor, nontumor lung or frozen PBMC was sequenced. The length of the CDR3 is 17 residues. This specimen was PBMCs, taken at follow-up. The source is a female donor with early-stage non-small cell lung cancer. The V and J genes are TRBV21-1 and TRBJ2-5; the D segment call TRBD1 is taken from the table without a DNA check. TRBV21-1 is a documented pseudogene. This chain's CDR3 is CASSNTPGQGFQETQYF. The DNA for the CDR3 is TGTGCCAGCAGCAATACACCGGGACAGGGGTTCCAAGAGACCCAGTACTTC.